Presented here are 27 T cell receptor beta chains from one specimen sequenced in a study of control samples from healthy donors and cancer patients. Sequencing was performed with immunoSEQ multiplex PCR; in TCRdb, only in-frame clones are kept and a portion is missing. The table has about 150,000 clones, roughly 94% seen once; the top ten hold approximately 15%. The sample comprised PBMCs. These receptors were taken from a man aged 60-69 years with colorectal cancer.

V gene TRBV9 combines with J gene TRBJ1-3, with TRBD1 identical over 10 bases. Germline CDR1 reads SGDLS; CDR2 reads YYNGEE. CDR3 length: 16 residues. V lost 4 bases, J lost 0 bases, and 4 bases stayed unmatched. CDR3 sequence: CASSPRDRGSGNTIYF. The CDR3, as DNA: TGTGCCAGCAGCCCACGGGACAGGGGCTCTGGAAACACCATATATTTT.

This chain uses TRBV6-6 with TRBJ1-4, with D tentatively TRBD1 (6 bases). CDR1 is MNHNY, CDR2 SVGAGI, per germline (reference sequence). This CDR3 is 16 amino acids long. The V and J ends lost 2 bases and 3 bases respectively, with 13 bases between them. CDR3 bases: TGTGCCAGCAGTTACCCGGCGACAGGTCCTAATGAAAAACTGTTTTTT. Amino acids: CASSYPATGPNEKLFF.

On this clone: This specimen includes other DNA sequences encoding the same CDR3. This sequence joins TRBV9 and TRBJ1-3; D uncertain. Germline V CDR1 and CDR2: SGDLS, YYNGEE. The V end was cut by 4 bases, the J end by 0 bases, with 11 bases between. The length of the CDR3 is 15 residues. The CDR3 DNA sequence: TGTGCCAGCAGCCCACGGACTGACTCTGGAAACACCATATATTTT. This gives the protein CASSPRTDSGNTIYF.

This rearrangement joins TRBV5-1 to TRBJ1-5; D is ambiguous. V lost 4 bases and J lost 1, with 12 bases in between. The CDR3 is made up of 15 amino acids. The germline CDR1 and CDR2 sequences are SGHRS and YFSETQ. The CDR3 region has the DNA TGCGCCAGCAGCCCCGCAGGCAGCAGCAATCAGCCCCAGCATTTT. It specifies CASSPAGSSNQPQHF. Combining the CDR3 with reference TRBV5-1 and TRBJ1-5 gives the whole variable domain KAGVTQTPRYLIKTRGQQVTLSCSPISGHRSVSWYQQTPGQGLQFLFEYFSETQRNKGNFPGRFSGRQFSNSRSEMNVSTLELGDSALYLCASSPAGSSNQPQHFGDGTRLSIL.

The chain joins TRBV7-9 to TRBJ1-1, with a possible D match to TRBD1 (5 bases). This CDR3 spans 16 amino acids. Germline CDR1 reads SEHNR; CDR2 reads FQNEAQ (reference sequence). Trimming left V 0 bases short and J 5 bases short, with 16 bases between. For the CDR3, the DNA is TGTGCCAGCAGCTTAGCGGGGGTGAGTGGCGGAACTGAAGCTTTCTTT. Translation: CASSLAGVSGGTEAFF.

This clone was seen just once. DNA for the CDR3: TGTGCCAGCACTGACAGGGGAAATCAGCCCCAGCATTTT. Residues: CASTDRGNQPQHF. The V gene is TRBV2, the J gene TRBJ1-5; 8 nucleotides agree with TRBD1. The CDR3 runs 13 residues. Germline-derived CDR1 and CDR2 are SNHLY and FYNNEI. Unmatched junction bases numbered 3, after V lost 7 bases and J lost 4 bases.

The CDR3 DNA reads TGTGCCAGCAGTGAACCCTTCGTCTACGAGCAGTACTTC. Protein product: CASSEPFVYEQYF. The rearrangement links TRBV2 to TRBJ2-7; unclear D gene. The V end lost 2 bases, the J end lost 3 bases, and 8 bases lay between the germline ends. The germline V gene encodes CDR1 SNHLY and CDR2 FYNNEI. The CDR3 spans 13 residues.

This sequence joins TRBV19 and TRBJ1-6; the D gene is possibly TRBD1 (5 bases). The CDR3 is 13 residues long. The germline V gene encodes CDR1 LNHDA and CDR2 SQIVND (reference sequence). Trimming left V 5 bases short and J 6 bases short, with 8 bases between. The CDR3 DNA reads TGTGCCAGTAGTGGGCAGGGTAATTCACCCCTCCACTTT. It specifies CASSGQGNSPLHF. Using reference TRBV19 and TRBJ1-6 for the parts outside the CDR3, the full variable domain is DGGITQSPKYLFRKEGQNVTLSCEQNLNHDAMYWYRQDPGQGLRLIYYSQIVNDFQKGDIAEGYSVSREKKESFPLTVTSAQKNPTAFYLCASSGQGNSPLHFGNGTRLTVT.

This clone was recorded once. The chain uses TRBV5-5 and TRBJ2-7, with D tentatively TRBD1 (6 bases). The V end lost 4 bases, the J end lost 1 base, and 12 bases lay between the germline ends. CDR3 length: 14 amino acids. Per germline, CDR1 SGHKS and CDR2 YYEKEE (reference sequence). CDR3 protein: CASSPFGTSYEQYF. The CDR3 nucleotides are TGTGCCAGCAGCCCCTTCGGGACATCCTACGAGCAGTACTTC.

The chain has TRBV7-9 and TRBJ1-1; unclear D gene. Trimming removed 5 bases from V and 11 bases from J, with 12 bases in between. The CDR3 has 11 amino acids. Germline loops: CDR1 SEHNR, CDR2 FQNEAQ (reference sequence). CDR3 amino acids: CASSPDLGAFF. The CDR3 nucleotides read TGTGCCAGCAGCCCGGACTTGGGGGCTTTCTTT. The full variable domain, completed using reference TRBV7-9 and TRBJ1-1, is DTGVSQNPRHKITKRGQNVTFRCDPISEHNRLYWYRQTLGQGPEFLTYFQNEAQLEKSRLLSDRFSAERPKGSFSTLEIQRTEQGDSAMYLCASSPDLGAFFGQGTRLTVV.

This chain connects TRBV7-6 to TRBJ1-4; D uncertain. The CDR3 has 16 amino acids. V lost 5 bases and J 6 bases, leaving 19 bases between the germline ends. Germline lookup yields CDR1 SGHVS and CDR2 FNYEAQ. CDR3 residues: CASSPSTRGRHEKLFF. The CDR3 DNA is TGTGCCAGCAGCCCTTCCACACGGGGTCGTCATGAAAAACTGTTTTTT.

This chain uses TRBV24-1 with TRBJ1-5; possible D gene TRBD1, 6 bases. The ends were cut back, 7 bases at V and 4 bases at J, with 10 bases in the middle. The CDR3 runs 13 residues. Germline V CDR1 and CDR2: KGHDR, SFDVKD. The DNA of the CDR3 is TGTGCCACCAGAGGGGGACCAAATCAGCCCCAGCATTTT. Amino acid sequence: CATRGGPNQPQHF.

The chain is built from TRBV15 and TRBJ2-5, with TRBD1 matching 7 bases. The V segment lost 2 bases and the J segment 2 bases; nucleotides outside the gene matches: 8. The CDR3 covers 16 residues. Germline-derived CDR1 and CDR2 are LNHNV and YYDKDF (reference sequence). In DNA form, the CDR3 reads TGTGCCACCAGCAGATCCGGACAGGCCTTTCAAGAGACCCAGTACTTC. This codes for CATSRSGQAFQETQYF.

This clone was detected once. CDR3 residues: CASSVGRSKVTDTQYF. The CDR3 nucleotides read TGTGCCAGCAGCGTCGGACGGTCGAAGGTCACAGATACGCAGTATTTT. The J gene is TRBJ2-3, the V gene TRBV5-8; D unresolved. The CDR3 runs to 16 residues. With 4 bases removed from V and 2 bases from J, the gap between germline ends came to 17 bases. CDR1 and CDR2 (germline): SGHTS, YDEGEE.

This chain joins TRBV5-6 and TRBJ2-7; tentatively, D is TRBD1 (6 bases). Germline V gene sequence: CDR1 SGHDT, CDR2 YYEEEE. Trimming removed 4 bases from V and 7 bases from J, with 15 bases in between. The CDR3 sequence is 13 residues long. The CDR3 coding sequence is TGTGCCAGCAGCAGGAGGACAGTTTTAGAGCAGTACTTC. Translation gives CASSRRTVLEQYF. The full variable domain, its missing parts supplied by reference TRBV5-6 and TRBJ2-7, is DAGVTQSPTHLIKTRGQQVTLRCSPKSGHDTVSWYQQALGQGPQFIFQYYEEEERQRGNFPDRFSGHQFPNYSSELNVNALLLGDSALYLCASSRRTVLEQYFGPGTRLTVT.

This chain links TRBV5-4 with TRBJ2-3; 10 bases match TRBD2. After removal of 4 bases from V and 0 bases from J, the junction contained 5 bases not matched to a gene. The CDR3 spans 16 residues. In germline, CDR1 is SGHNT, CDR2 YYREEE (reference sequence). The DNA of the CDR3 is TGTGCCAGCAGCGAACGACTAGCGGGTAGCACAGATACGCAGTATTTT. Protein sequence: CASSERLAGSTDTQYF. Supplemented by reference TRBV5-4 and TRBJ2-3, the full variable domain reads ETGVTQSPTHLIKTRGQQVTLRCSSQSGHNTVSWYQQALGQGPQFIFQYYREEENGRGNFPPRFSGLQFPNYSSELNVNALELDDSALYLCASSERLAGSTDTQYFGPGTRLTVL.

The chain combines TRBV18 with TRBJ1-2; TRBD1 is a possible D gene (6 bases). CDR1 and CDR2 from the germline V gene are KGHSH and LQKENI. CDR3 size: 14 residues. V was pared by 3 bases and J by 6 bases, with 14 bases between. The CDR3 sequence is CASSPTGFEDGYTF. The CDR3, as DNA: TGTGCCAGCTCACCCACAGGGTTTGAGGATGGCTACACCTTC.

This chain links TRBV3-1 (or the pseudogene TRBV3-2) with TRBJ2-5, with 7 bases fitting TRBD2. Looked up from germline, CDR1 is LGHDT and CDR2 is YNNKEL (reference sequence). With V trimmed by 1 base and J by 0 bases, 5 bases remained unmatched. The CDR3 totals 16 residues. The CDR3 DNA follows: TGTGCCAGCAGCCAAGGCGAAAGCGGGGACCAAGAGACCCAGTACTTC. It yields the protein CASSQGESGDQETQYF.

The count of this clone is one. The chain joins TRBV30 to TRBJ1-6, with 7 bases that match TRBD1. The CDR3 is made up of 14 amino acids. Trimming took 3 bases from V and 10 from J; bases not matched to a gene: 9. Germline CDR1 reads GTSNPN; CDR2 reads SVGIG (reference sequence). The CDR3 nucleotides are TGTGCCTGGAGGGAGACAGGGTCAAGCTCACCCCTCCACTTT. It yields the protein CAWRETGSSSPLHF.

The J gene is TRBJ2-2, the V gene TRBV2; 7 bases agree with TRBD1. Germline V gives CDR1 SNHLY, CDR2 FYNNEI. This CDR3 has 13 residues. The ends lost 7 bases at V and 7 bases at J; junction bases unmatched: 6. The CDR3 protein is CASTDREIGELFF. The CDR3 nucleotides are TGTGCCAGCACTGACAGGGAAATCGGGGAGCTGTTTTTT.

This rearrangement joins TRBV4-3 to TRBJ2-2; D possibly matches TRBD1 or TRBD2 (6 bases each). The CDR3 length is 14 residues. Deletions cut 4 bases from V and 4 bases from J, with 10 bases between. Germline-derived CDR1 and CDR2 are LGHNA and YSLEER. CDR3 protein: CASSRGAGTGELFF. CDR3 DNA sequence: TGCGCCAGCAGCCGGGGGGCTGGCACCGGGGAGCTGTTTTTT.

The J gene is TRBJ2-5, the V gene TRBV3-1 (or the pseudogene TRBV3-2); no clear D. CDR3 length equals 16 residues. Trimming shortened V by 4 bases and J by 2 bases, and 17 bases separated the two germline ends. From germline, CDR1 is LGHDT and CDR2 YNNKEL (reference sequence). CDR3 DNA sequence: TGTGCCAGCAGCCTGACCCCCAAGGGCCCACAAGAGACCCAGTACTTC. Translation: CASSLTPKGPQETQYF.

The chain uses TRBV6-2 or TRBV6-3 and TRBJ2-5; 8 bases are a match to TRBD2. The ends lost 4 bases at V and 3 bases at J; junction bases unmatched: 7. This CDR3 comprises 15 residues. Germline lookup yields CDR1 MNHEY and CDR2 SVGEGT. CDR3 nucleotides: TGTGCCAGCAGTTCCCCCGGGGGGGGGAAAGAGACCCAGTACTTC. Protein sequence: CASSSPGGGKETQYF.

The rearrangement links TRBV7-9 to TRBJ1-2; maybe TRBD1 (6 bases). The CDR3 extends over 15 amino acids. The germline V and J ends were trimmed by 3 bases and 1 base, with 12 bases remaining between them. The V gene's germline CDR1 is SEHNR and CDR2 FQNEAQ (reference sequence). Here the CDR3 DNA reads TGTGCCAGCAGCTTCGGGACACTGAATAACTATGGCTACACCTTC. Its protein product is CASSFGTLNNYGYTF.

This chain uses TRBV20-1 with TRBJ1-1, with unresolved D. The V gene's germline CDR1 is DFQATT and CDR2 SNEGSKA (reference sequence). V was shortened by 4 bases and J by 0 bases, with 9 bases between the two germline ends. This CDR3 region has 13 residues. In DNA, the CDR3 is TGCAGTGCTACTGAGATCATGAACACTGAAGCTTTCTTT. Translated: CSATEIMNTEAFF.

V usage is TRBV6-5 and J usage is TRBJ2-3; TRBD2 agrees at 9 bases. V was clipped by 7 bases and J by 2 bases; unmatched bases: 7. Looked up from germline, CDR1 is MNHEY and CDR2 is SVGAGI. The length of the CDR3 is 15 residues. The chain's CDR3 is CASIRAGGLTDTQYF. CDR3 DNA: TGTGCCAGCATTCGGGCGGGGGGGCTCACAGATACGCAGTATTTT.

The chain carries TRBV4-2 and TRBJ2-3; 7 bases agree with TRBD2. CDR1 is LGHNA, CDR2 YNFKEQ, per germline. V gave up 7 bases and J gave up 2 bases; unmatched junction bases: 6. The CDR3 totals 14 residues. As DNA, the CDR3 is TGTGCCAGCACCTCTGGGGGGGACACAGATACGCAGTATTTT. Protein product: CASTSGGDTDTQYF.